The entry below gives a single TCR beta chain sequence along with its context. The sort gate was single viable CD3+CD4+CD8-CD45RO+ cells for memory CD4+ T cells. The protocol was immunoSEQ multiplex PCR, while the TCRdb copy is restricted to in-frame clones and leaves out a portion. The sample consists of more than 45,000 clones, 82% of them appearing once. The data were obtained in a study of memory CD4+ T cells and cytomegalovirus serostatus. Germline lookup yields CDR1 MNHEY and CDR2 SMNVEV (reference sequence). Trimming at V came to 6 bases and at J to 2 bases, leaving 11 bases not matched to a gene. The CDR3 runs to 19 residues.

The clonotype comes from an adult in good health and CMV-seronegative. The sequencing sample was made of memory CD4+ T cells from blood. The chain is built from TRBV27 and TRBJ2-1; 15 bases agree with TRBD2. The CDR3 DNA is TGTGCCAGCAGGCGGACTAGCGGGGGGGCTTTTGGGGCCTACAATGAGCAGTTCTTC. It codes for CASRRTSGGAFGAYNEQFF.